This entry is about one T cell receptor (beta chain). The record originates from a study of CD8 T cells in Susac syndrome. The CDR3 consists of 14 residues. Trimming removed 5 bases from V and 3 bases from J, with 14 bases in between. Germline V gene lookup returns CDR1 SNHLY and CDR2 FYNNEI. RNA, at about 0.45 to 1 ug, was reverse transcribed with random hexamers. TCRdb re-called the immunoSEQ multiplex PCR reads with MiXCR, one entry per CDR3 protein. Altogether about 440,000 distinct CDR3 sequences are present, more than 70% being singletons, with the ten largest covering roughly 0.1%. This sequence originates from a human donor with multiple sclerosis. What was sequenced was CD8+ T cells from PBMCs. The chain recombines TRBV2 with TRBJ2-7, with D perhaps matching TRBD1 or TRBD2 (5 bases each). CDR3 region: CASSQGDGYYEQYF. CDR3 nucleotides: TGTGCCAGCAGTCAAGGGGACGGCTACTACGAGCAGTACTTC.